This T cell receptor (beta chain) was profiled in a study of blood T cell repertoires in COVID-19. Turning to the study itself: PBMCs, B-cell-depleted T cells, or T cells provided the cDNA or gDNA that made up the material.

This CDR3 region has 15 residues. The germline V gene has CDR1 SGHRS and CDR2 YFSETQ. The V end lost 0 bases, the J end lost 7 bases, and 14 bases lay between the germline ends. Only in-frame clones appear in the TCRdb table, and some are missing; sequencing was by immunoSEQ multiplex PCR. The sample lists 150,000 to 200,000 clones; under 80% were seen once. This chain links TRBV5-1 with TRBJ2-1, with D tentatively TRBD2 (6 bases). The TCR comes from a man between 45 and 60 years old who had recovered from COVID-19. The sequenced material came from peripheral blood. The CDR3 loop is CASSLVRELGNEQFF. DNA for the CDR3: TGCGCCAGCAGCTTGGTACGGGAGCTTGGAAATGAGCAGTTCTTC.